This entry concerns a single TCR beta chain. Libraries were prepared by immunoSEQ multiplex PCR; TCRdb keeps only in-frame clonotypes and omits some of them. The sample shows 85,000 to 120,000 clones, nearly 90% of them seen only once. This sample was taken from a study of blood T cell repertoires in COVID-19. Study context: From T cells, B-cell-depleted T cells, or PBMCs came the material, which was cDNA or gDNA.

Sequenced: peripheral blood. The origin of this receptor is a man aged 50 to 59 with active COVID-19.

Written as DNA, the CDR3 is TGTGCTGCGAATGGACAGGGGGAAGGGAACTATGGCTACACCTTC. This codes for CAANGQGEGNYGYTF. The chain couples TRBV2 to TRBJ1-2, with TRBD1 matching 10 bases. This CDR3 is 15 amino acids long. Germline CDR1 SNHLY, CDR2 FYNNEI.